The clone carrying this TCR beta chain was observed a handful of times. The antigen is not known. Template switching with 5'RACE generated the TCR cDNA and added a universal primer site and UMIs. TCRdb reprocessed the 5' RACE reads via MiXCR and lists one record per CDR3 protein. This table has about 340,000 distinct CDR3 sequences, 9.5% to 15% appearing once. The data stem from a study of T cells after yellow fever vaccination. Study background: SMART-Seq v4 Ultra Low Input served to prepare low-cell-number fractions. General study results and limits: Booster samples showed a return of most primary-vaccination clones (under 97% CD4, about 87% CD8). Weaker, the secondary response had a peak occurring faster, on day 5 versus 15.

V gave up 7 bases and J gave up 5 bases, with 15 bases separating them. The CDR3 totals 13 residues. The germline CDR1 and CDR2 sequences are MNHEY and SMNVEV (reference sequence). This receptor was identified in a man younger than 35 who received the YFV17D yellow fever vaccine. This specimen was CD4+ T cells sorted from PBMCs, taken 15 days after the yellow fever booster vaccination. The J gene is TRBJ2-7, the V gene TRBV27; D remains unclear. The CDR3 DNA sequence: TGTGCCAGCATAAGGGCCTCATGGGACGAGCAGTACGTC. Its protein is CASIRASWDEQYV.